The clone carrying this TCR beta chain came up once. This record comes from a study of blood T cell repertoires in COVID-19. Background on the study: Nucleic acid was either cDNA or gDNA, and it came from T cells, B-cell-depleted T cells, or PBMCs.

The assay was immunoSEQ multiplex PCR, and TCRdb's table has in-frame clones only and misses some. In the table there are approximately 150,000 clones, roughly nine tenths of which are singletons. Trimming took off 0 bases at V and 11 bases at J, with 14 bases between the two ends. The CDR3 extends over 13 amino acids. The V gene's germline CDR1 is LNHNV and CDR2 YYDKDF (reference sequence). All enrollees were about 18 to 89 years old and from 20 to 30 US areas. The sequencing sample was made of PBMCs or T cells enriched from blood (not recorded which). The genes are TRBV15 and TRBJ2-7; perhaps TRBD1 as D (6 bases). The sequence was collected from a middle-aged woman who had been exposed to COVID-19. The DNA for the CDR3 is TGTGCCACCAGCAGAGATCCGAGGGGGTGGGAGTACTTC. Amino acids: CATSRDPRGWEYF.